This TCR beta chain was obtained from a study of cytomegalovirus exposure and HLA in healthy donors. Concerning this clone itself: Its specificity is unknown.

Nominal health characterized the donors when sampled, though unrecorded immune exposures were likely. The CDR3 sequence is 16 residues long. V lost 2 bases to trimming and J lost 0 bases, with 14 bases between them. Per the germline V gene, CDR1 is SGHDT and CDR2 is YYEEEE. A multiplex PCR was run with 60 Vbeta primers and 13 Jbeta primers. Method: immunoSEQ multiplex PCR; TCRdb's copy keeps in-frame clones and lacks some. The sample includes about 250,000 clones, 75% to 85% seen only once; the top ten take approximately 0.3%. Study-level findings and limits: In presence/absence analyses, roughly uniform sequencing depth across donors was assumed. It is likely that the observed cluster of highly shared sequence variants was a sequencing artifact.

The sequence came from a girl aged 2-15 years in good health and CMV-seronegative. This sequence joins TRBV5-6 and TRBJ1-1; D gene ambiguous. Sequences were obtained from PBMCs. The CDR3 loop is CASSLLLAEMNTEAFF. For the CDR3, the DNA is TGTGCCAGCAGCTTATTGTTGGCAGAAATGAACACTGAAGCTTTCTTT.